This paragraph reports one T cell receptor (beta chain). Libraries were prepared by immunoSEQ multiplex PCR; TCRdb keeps only in-frame clonotypes and omits some of them. The sample has roughly 9,200 clones; roughly 60% are singletons. This specimen comes from a study of tissue T cells after allogeneic stem cell transplantation. Germline CDR1 reads SGHRS; CDR2 reads YFSETQ. With 1 base clipped from V and 0 bases from J, the junction kept 8 bases outside the gene matches. The CDR3 loop spans 17 amino acids. V usage is TRBV5-1 and J usage is TRBJ2-7, with 9 positions matching TRBD2. The sequence was obtained from a woman between 18 and 55 years old with breast cancer. This sample comprised tissue from the jejunum, obtained at autopsy. CDR3 nucleotides: TGCGCCAGCAGCTTGTACGGAGCGACTAGCGGCTCCTACGAGCAGTACTTC. This sequence encodes CASSLYGATSGSYEQYF.